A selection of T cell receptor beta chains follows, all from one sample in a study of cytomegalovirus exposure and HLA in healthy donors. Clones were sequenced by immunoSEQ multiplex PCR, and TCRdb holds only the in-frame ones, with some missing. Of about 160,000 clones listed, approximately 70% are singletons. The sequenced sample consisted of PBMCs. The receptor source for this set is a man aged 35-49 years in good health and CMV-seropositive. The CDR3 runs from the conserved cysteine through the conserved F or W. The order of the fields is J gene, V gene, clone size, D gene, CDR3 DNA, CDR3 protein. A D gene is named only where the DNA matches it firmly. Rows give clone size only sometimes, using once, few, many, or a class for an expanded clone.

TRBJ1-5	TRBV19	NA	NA	TGTGCCAGTAGTATGGCCCGTCATCAGCCCCAGCATTTT	CASSMARHQPQHF
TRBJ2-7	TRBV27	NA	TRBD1	TGTGCCAGCAGTTTATCGATAGAAAGGGGGCTTTTCGAGCAGTACTTC	CASSLSIERGLFEQYF
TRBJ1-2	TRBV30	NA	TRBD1	TGTGCCTGGAGTGTACTCCCGGTAGGGGGCGGCTACACCTTC	CAWSVLPVGGGYTF
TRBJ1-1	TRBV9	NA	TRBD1	TGTGCCAGCAGCGAGTTGGACAGGGGCCCACCATGGGCTGAAGCTTTCTTT	CASSELDRGPPWAEAFF
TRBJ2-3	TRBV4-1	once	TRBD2	TGCGCCAGCAGCCCCCGAAGCGGGGGGCGACGGGGCACAGATACGCAGTATTTT	CASSPRSGGRRGTDTQYF
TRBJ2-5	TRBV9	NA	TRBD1	TGTGCCAGCAGCGTAGCTTCAGGGACAGGAGGAGAGACCCAGTACTTC	CASSVASGTGGETQYF
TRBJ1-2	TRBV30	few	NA	TGTGCCTGGCAGGCGAGGGACTATGGCTACACCTTC	CAWQARDYGYTF
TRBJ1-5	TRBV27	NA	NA	TGTGCCAGCAGGGCATTCCAGGGCCAAGGCAATCAGCCCCAGCATTTT	CASRAFQGQGNQPQHF
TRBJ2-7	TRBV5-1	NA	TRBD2	TGCGCCAGCAGCTCAATAGCGGGGGGGTACGAGCAGTACTTC	CASSSIAGGYEQYF
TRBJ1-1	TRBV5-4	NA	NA	TGTGCCAGCAGCTTGGTCGGGGGTGAAGCTTTCTTT	CASSLVGGEAFF
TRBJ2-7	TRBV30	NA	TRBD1	TGTGCCTGGAGTCCAGGACAGGGAAGTGGGCAGTACTTC	CAWSPGQGSGQYF
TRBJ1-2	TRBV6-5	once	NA	TGTGCCAGCAGTTACAGGTCGGGGACATATGGCTACACCTTC	CASSYRSGTYGYTF
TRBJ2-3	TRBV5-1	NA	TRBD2	TGCGCCAGCAGCCGGGGACTAGCGGGGATCTCATCCACAGATACGCAGTATTTT	CASSRGLAGISSTDTQYF
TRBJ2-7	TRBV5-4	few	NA	TGTGCCAGCAGCAACGCCCGGGACTTGGGCTACGAGCAGTACTTC	CASSNARDLGYEQYF
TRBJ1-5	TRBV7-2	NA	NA	TGTGCCAGCAGCACAGGCCGGTCGTCCCAGCATTTT	CASSTGRSSQHF
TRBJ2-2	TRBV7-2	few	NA	TGTGCCAGCAGCCAAGCAAGGGGACACTTCACCGGGGAGCTGTTTTTT	CASSQARGHFTGELFF
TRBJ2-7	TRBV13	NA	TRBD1	TGTGCCAGCAGCCCCCCGACAGGGGGTCGAGAGCAGTACTTC	CASSPPTGGREQYF
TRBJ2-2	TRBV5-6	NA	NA	TGTGCCAGCAGCTTGACATCAAACACCGGGGAGCTGTTTTTT	CASSLTSNTGELFF
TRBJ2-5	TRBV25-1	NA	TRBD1	TGTGCCAGCAGTGAAGGAGGGAGGGGACAGGGGGAGACCCAGTACTTC	CASSEGGRGQGETQYF
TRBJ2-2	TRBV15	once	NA	TGTGCCACCAGCAGAAGCGGGGGGACAGGGGTCGGGGAGCTGTTTTTT	CATSRSGGTGVGELFF
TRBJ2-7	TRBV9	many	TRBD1	TGTGCCAGCAGCGCCGGGACAGACTTTTACGAGCAGTACTTC	CASSAGTDFYEQYF
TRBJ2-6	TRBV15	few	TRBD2	TGTGCCACCAGCCGCCAGCGGGGGGGCCTCGGGGCCAACGTCCTGACTTTC	CATSRQRGGLGANVLTF
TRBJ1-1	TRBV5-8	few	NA	TGTGCCAGCAGCTTGACCTTAAGCAACACTGAAGCTTTCTTT	CASSLTLSNTEAFF
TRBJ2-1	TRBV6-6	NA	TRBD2	TGTGCCAGCAGCTCTCGACTAGCGGGGCACAATGAGCAGTTCTTC	CASSSRLAGHNEQFF
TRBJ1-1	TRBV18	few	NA	TGTGCCAGCGTCACCGGGTTGGCGAACACTGAAGCTTTCTTT	CASVTGLANTEAFF
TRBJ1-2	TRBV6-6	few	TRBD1	TGTGCCAGCAGTACAGGGGAGAGAGCTAACTATGGCTACACCTTC	CASSTGERANYGYTF
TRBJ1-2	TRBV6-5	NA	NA	TGTGCCAGCAGTTACGAGAGCTCCTATGGCTACACCTTC	CASSYESSYGYTF
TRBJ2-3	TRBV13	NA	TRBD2	TGTGCCAGCAGCCCTGGGACTAGCGGGGGGCGTGGTACGCAGTATTTT	CASSPGTSGGRGTQYF
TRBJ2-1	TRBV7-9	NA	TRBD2	TGTGCCAGCAGCGTTGGGAGGGTAGCGGGATTGAATGAGCAGTTCTTC	CASSVGRVAGLNEQFF
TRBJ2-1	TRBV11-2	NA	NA	TGTGCCAGCAGCTTAGGAGTGGTCAATGAGCAGTTCTTC	CASSLGVVNEQFF
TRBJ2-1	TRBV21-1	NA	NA	TGTGCCAGCAGCAGAGAGGGAGCGGGGGGGAGCTCCTACAATGAGCAGTTCTTC	CASSREGAGGSSYNEQFF
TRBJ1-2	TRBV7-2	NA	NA	TGTGCCAGCAGCTTAAACAACAATAACTATGGCTACACCTTC	CASSLNNNNYGYTF